The next 22 T cell receptor beta chains were all read from a single sample in a study of blood T cell repertoires in COVID-19 (dated by TCRdb to 2018 to 2020). Receptor libraries were prepared by the immunoSEQ multiplex PCR assay. TCRdb stores this immuneACCESS table with in-frame sequences only. Part of the clones is absent; in the studies checked, under half of the shortfall reflects unresolved V genes, and no reason is known for the rest. This sample gives about 210,000 clones in total; less than 90% of them show up just once. The top ten clones comprise just over 0.7% of the sample. Specimen: peripheral blood. The receptors stem from a man aged 35-49 years with acute or convalescent COVID-19.

The rearrangement joins TRBV30 to TRBJ1-1, with D hard to call. V dropped 4 bases and J dropped 5 bases, with 11 bases sitting between them. Germline V CDR1 and CDR2: GTSNPN, SVGIG (reference sequence). The CDR3 has 12 amino acids. The CDR3 loop reads CAWTRMETEAFF. The DNA of the CDR3 is TGTGCCTGGACTCGGATGGAGACTGAAGCTTTCTTT.

This chain joins TRBV29-1 and TRBJ1-2; unclear D gene. The CDR3 is 12 amino acids. Germline assignment: CDR1 SQVTM and CDR2 ANQGSEA. With 1 base removed from V and 0 bases from J, the gap between germline ends came to 3 bases. The CDR3 sequence is CSVEGPNYGYTF. The CDR3 coding sequence is TGCAGCGTTGAAGGGCCTAACTATGGCTACACCTTC.

The rearrangement uses TRBV12-3 or TRBV12-4 and TRBJ2-1; tentatively, D is TRBD2 (5 bases). V lost 1 base to trimming and J lost 8 bases, with 9 bases between them. The CDR3 totals 13 residues. CDR3 sequence reads: CASSLDSGYEQFF. For the CDR3, the DNA is TGTGCCAGCAGTTTAGACTCGGGATATGAGCAGTTCTTC.

The rearrangement joins TRBV7-2 to TRBJ1-4, with 11 bases matching TRBD1. V lost 1 base, J lost 7 bases, and 2 bases stayed unmatched. The CDR3 is 15 amino acids. Germline CDR1 and CDR2: SGHTA and FQGNSA. The DNA of the CDR3 is TGTGCCAGCAGCTTAGGGGACAGGGGGGCTGAAAAACTGTTTTTT. This sequence encodes CASSLGDRGAEKLFF.

This chain connects TRBV9 to TRBJ2-5; 10 bases align to TRBD1. V dropped 3 bases and J dropped 4; count of bases not matched to a gene: 6. Germline V gives CDR1 SGDLS, CDR2 YYNGEE. This CDR3 has 15 amino acids. The CDR3 here is CASSAWTGGAETQYF. DNA for the CDR3: TGTGCCAGCAGCGCCTGGACAGGGGGGGCAGAGACCCAGTACTTC.

The chain couples TRBV19 to TRBJ1-6; D gene unclear. V shed 10 bases and J shed 0 bases, with 10 bases lying between them. This CDR3 is 14 amino acids long. From germline, CDR1 is LNHDA and CDR2 SQIVND (reference sequence). The CDR3 is CATRLGSYNSPLHF. CDR3 bases: TGTGCCACCCGACTAGGCTCCTATAATTCACCCCTCCACTTT.

The gene calls are TRBV5-5 and TRBJ1-4, with D possibly matching TRBD1 (6 bases). Trimming removed 0 bases at V and 0 bases at J, with 15 bases between. This CDR3 region has 18 residues. Germline CDR1 SGHKS, CDR2 YYEKEE (reference sequence). As DNA, the CDR3 is TGTGCCAGCAGCTTGGATAAGGACAGCTTATCAACTAATGAAAAACTGTTTTTT. Protein sequence: CASSLDKDSLSTNEKLFF.

This chain connects TRBV19 to TRBJ1-5; no firm D call. This CDR3 contains 15 residues. Trimming removed 0 bases at V and 6 bases at J, with 12 bases between. Per the germline V gene, CDR1 is LNHDA and CDR2 is SQIVND (reference sequence). CDR3 sequence: CASSIDAGSGQPQHF. The DNA of the CDR3 is TGTGCCAGTAGTATAGACGCAGGTTCCGGTCAGCCCCAGCATTTT.

This chain joins TRBV3-1 (or the pseudogene TRBV3-2) and TRBJ2-1; D possibly corresponds to TRBD1 (5 bases). CDR1 and CDR2 (germline): LGHDT, YNNKEL (reference sequence). The CDR3 contains 14 residues. V gave up 1 base and J gave up 6 bases, with 10 bases separating them. CDR3 sequence: CASSQAWGTNEQFF. Here the CDR3 DNA reads TGTGCCAGCAGCCAAGCGTGGGGCACCAATGAGCAGTTCTTC.

This clone was recorded only once. The chain employs TRBV27 and TRBJ2-7; 7 bases are a match to TRBD2. The CDR3 has 12 residues. V trimming: 4 bases; J trimming: 7 bases; junction bases outside the gene matches: 4. Germline CDR1 is MNHEY and CDR2 is SMNVEV (reference sequence). CDR3 region: CASSSRGEEQYF. Here the CDR3 DNA reads TGTGCCAGCAGTTCTCGGGGGGAGGAGCAGTACTTC.

The table lists this clone with a count of one. The V and J genes are TRBV18 and TRBJ1-5; maybe TRBD1 (5 bases). The ends were cut back, 3 bases at V and 2 bases at J, with 11 bases in the middle. The CDR3 has 15 amino acids. Germline CDR1 KGHSH, CDR2 LQKENI. CDR3 sequence (DNA): TGTGCCAGCTCACCTAGGGTACAGGGCAATCAGCCCCAGCATTTT. Amino acids: CASSPRVQGNQPQHF.

The CDR3 loop is CASSSYPGQGADTQYF. The CDR3 coding sequence is TGCGCCAGCAGCTCATATCCGGGACAGGGTGCAGATACGCAGTATTTT. The rearrangement uses TRBV5-1 and TRBJ2-3, with TRBD1 identical over 9 bases. The CDR3 has 16 residues. V lost 3 bases and J lost 4; bases outside the gene matches: 9. Germline CDR1 reads SGHRS; CDR2 reads YFSETQ.

The chain combines TRBV6-5 with TRBJ2-1; possible D gene TRBD2, 6 bases. This CDR3 has 15 residues. The germline V gene has CDR1 MNHEY and CDR2 SVGAGI. Trimming removed 4 bases at V and 7 bases at J, with 17 bases between. CDR3 sequence reads: CASSLLGTSRNEQFF. CDR3 nucleotide sequence: TGTGCCAGCAGTTTATTAGGGACTTCTCGGAATGAGCAGTTCTTC.

This clone occurred once. The V call is TRBV19, the J call TRBJ1-5, with D perhaps TRBD1 (6 bases). The V end lost 9 bases, the J end lost 2 bases, and 20 bases lay between the germline ends. CDR3 length equals 16 residues. The V gene's germline CDR1 is LNHDA and CDR2 SQIVND (reference sequence). This chain's CDR3 is CASQKAGAYGNQPQHF. The CDR3 nucleotides read TGTGCCAGCCAGAAGGCGGGGGCGTATGGCAATCAGCCCCAGCATTTT. Full variable domain (outside the CDR3, taken from reference TRBV19 and TRBJ1-5): DGGITQSPKYLFRKEGQNVTLSCEQNLNHDAMYWYRQDPGQGLRLIYYSQIVNDFQKGDIAEGYSVSREKKESFPLTVTSAQKNPTAFYLCASQKAGAYGNQPQHFGDGTRLSIL.

The V and J genes are TRBV5-1 and TRBJ2-3; 8 bases match TRBD2. Losses at the gene ends were 0 bases for V and 6 bases for J; bases not matched to a gene: 6. This CDR3 region has 15 residues. Germline loops: CDR1 SGHRS, CDR2 YFSETQ. CDR3 coding DNA: TGCGCCAGCAGCTTGGGCGGGGGGCGTGTTGATACGCAGTATTTT. This translates into CASSLGGGRVDTQYF. The variable domain in full, with the rest retrieved from reference TRBV5-1 and TRBJ2-3, is KAGVTQTPRYLIKTRGQQVTLSCSPISGHRSVSWYQQTPGQGLQFLFEYFSETQRNKGNFPGRFSGRQFSNSRSEMNVSTLELGDSALYLCASSLGGGRVDTQYFGPGTRLTVL.

J is TRBJ2-2 and V is TRBV6-5, with 8 positions matching TRBD2. This CDR3 comprises 16 residues. V shed 2 bases and J 4 bases; nucleotides not matched to a gene: 6. Looked up from germline, CDR1 is MNHEY and CDR2 is SVGAGI. CDR3 coding DNA: TGTGCCAGCAGTTACGGGACGGGGGGGCCCACCGGGGAGCTGTTTTTT. It yields the protein CASSYGTGGPTGELFF.

This chain uses TRBV5-1 with TRBJ1-4; 8 bases align to TRBD1. The CDR3 consists of 15 residues. Trimming cost V 0 bases and J 13 bases; bases outside gene matches: 11. Germline V gene sequence: CDR1 SGHRS, CDR2 YFSETQ. CDR3 nucleotides: TGCGCCAGCAGCTTGGCCGTCGACAGGGGAGAAGGACTGTTTTTT. Its translation is CASSLAVDRGEGLFF.

V and J are TRBV6-2 or TRBV6-3 and TRBJ2-7; D gene unclear. The germline gives CDR1 MNHEY, CDR2 SVGEGT. Trimming cost V 0 bases and J 0 bases, with 9 bases left between them. CDR3 length: 15 amino acids. CDR3 nucleotides: TGTGCCAGCAGTTACTCGAGTATGTACTCCTACGAGCAGTACTTC. This codes for CASSYSSMYSYEQYF.

The V gene is TRBV30, the J gene TRBJ2-7; a weak D match, TRBD1 (6 bases). The CDR3 is made up of 14 amino acids. CDR1 is GTSNPN and CDR2 is SVGIG in the germline V gene (reference sequence). V lost 0 bases and J lost 4, with 13 bases in between. CDR3: CAWSVQGTQYEQYF. CDR3 nucleotide sequence: TGTGCCTGGAGTGTACAGGGCACACAGTACGAGCAGTACTTC.

The V gene is TRBV13, the J gene TRBJ1-1; the D is unclear. Germline CDR1 PRHDT, CDR2 FYEKMQ (reference sequence). Trimming removed 5 bases from V and 1 base from J, with 8 bases in between. This CDR3 is built from 13 residues. For the CDR3, the DNA is TGTGCCAGCAGCACGAACAGGAACACTGAAGCTTTCTTT. Translation: CASSTNRNTEAFF.

V gene TRBV18 combines with J gene TRBJ2-5, with 9 bases matching TRBD2. Germline V gene data show CDR1 as KGHSH and CDR2 as LQKENI. V shed 1 base and J 5 bases; nucleotides not matched to a gene: 2. This CDR3 is built from 14 residues. CDR3 nucleotides: TGTGCCAGCTCACCACGGACTAGCGAGGAGACCCAGTACTTC. It encodes CASSPRTSEETQYF.

The V and J genes are TRBV7-2 and TRBJ2-1; TRBD1 is a possible D gene (5 bases). Deletions cut 1 base from V and 0 bases from J, with 10 bases between. The CDR3 contains 16 residues. Looked up from germline, CDR1 is SGHTA and CDR2 is FQGNSA. The DNA for the CDR3 is TGTGCCAGCAGCTTAGGATTGGGGCTCTCCTACAATGAGCAGTTCTTC. Its translation: CASSLGLGLSYNEQFF.